These T cell receptor beta chains were read from a single sample in a study of shared clonotypes between healthy human individuals. Repertoires were generated with immunoSEQ multiplex PCR, while TCRdb's copy carries only in-frame clones and drops some. The repertoire includes around 700,000 clones, roughly 94% of them detected once, and nearly 25% sits in the top ten. Source material: naive CD8+ T cells sorted from blood. The receptor set was obtained from a man aged 30-40 years in good health. Both conserved end residues are part of each CDR3. D genes are given only for firm matches. Some rows mark clone size as missing; the rest say once, few, many or name a class of expanded clone.

TRBJ2-1 . TRBD2 TRBV7-6 CASSALAGGNEQFF TGTGCCAGCAGCGCACTAGCGGGAGGCAATGAGCAGTTCTTC
TRBJ1-5 . . TRBV7-9 CASSAPALNQPQHF TGTGCCAGCAGCGCACCGGCACTAAATCAGCCCCAGCATTTT
TRBJ2-7 . . TRBV2 CASSESGGTYEQYF TGTGCCAGCAGTGAATCGGGCGGGACCTACGAGCAGTACTTC
TRBJ2-1 . . TRBV9 CASSVERLADSYNEQFF TGTGCCAGCAGCGTAGAGAGGTTGGCGGACTCCTACAATGAGCAGTTCTTC
TRBJ2-1 . . TRBV13 CASSLYSNEQFF TGTGCCAGCAGCTTATACTCGAATGAGCAGTTCTTC
TRBJ1-1 . . TRBV30 CAWRATSGMNTEAFF TGTGCCTGGAGGGCTACTTCTGGTATGAACACTGAAGCTTTCTTT
TRBJ1-3 . . TRBV7-9 CASSLHSGNTIYF TGTGCCAGCAGCTTACACTCTGGAAACACCATATATTTT
TRBJ2-1 . TRBD1 TRBV7-6 CASSLIGQDPNEQFF TGTGCCAGCAGCTTAATTGGACAGGACCCCAATGAGCAGTTCTTC
TRBJ2-7 once TRBD2 TRBV9 CASSPFVSGAPYEQYF TGTGCCAGCAGCCCCTTTGTTAGCGGGGCCCCCTACGAGCAGTACTTC
TRBJ2-3 . . TRBV7-9 CASSGVQGRVDTQYF TGTGCCAGCTCAGGGGTGCAGGGGAGAGTAGATACGCAGTATTTT
TRBJ2-7 . . TRBV6-1 CASSAAGATYEQYF TGTGCCAGCAGTGCAGCCGGGGCGACCTACGAGCAGTACTTC
TRBJ1-5 . . TRBV4-1 CASSFRDNSNQPQHF TGCGCCAGCAGCTTCCGGGATAATAGCAATCAGCCCCAGCATTTT
TRBJ2-5 . TRBD1 TRBV9 CASSVGGQGVGETQYF TGTGCCAGCAGCGTAGGTGGGCAGGGGGTTGGAGAGACCCAGTACTTC
TRBJ2-1 . TRBD1 TRBV6-5 CASSSGQGPSYNEQFF TGTGCCAGCAGTTCTGGACAGGGGCCCTCCTACAATGAGCAGTTCTTC
TRBJ2-2 . . TRBV12-5 CASGFGSGRELFF TGTGCTAGTGGTTTCGGGAGTGGGAGGGAGCTGTTTTTT
TRBJ1-1 . TRBD1 TRBV7-9 CASSPAGDREAFF TGTGCCAGCAGCCCCGCGGGGGACAGGGAAGCTTTCTTT
TRBJ2-3 . TRBD1 TRBV7-3 CASQSGQGAGTQYF TGTGCCAGCCAGTCCGGACAGGGGGCGGGTACGCAGTATTTT
TRBJ2-2 . . TRBV7-9 CASSPRIGELFF TGTGCCAGCAGCCCAAGAATCGGGGAGCTGTTTTTT
TRBJ2-1 once . TRBV6-1 CASSDVPWSSYNEQFF TGTGCCAGCAGTGATGTACCTTGGAGCTCCTACAATGAGCAGTTCTTC
TRBJ1-1 . . TRBV13 CASSHTGTEAFF TGTGCCAGCAGCCATACCGGGACAGAAGCTTTCTTT
TRBJ2-1 . TRBD2 TRBV29-1 CSVAREGPYNEQFF TGCAGCGTTGCTAGGGAGGGGCCCTACAATGAGCAGTTCTTC
TRBJ2-1 . TRBD2 TRBV7-6 CASSLELAGGNEQFF TGTGCCAGCAGCTTAGAACTAGCGGGAGGAAATGAGCAGTTCTTC
TRBJ2-1 . . TRBV28 CASSLRGSVKVDEQFF TGTGCCAGCAGTTTACGGGGTAGCGTTAAGGTCGATGAGCAGTTCTTC
TRBJ1-3 . . TRBV10-3 CAISGRDSGNTIYF TGTGCCATCAGTGGACGGGACTCTGGAAACACCATATATTTT
TRBJ2-1 . . TRBV11-2 CASSLDPSPHNEQFF TGTGCCAGCAGCTTAGACCCTTCCCCCCACAATGAGCAGTTCTTC
TRBJ2-7 . . TRBV27 CASSLSTGREQYF TGTGCCAGCAGTTTATCGACTGGGCGCGAGCAGTACTTC
TRBJ2-2 . . TRBV9 CASSEVDSSRIDTGELFF TGTGCCAGCAGCGAGGTAGACTCTAGCCGCATCGACACCGGGGAGCTGTTTTTT
TRBJ2-1 . TRBD2 TRBV6-5 CAAGMAGGYNEQFF TGTGCCGCAGGCATGGCGGGAGGTTACAATGAGCAGTTCTTC
TRBJ2-7 . . TRBV7-9 CASSGWEQYF TGTGCCAGCAGCGGCTGGGAGCAGTACTTC
TRBJ2-2 . . TRBV4-1 CASSQVGNTGELFF TGCGCCAGCAGCCAAGTCGGAAACACCGGGGAGCTGTTTTTT
TRBJ2-7 . . TRBV6-5 CASSYDSLLNEQYF TGTGCCAGCAGCTACGACAGCTTGTTGAACGAGCAGTACTTC
TRBJ1-1 . TRBD1 TRBV28 CASSSPGQENTEAFF TGTGCCAGCAGTTCCCCGGGACAGGAGAACACTGAAGCTTTCTTT
TRBJ1-3 . . TRBV7-6 CASSLAPDPGNTIYF TGTGCCAGCAGCTTAGCGCCTGACCCTGGAAACACCATATATTTT
TRBJ1-1 . TRBD1 TRBV4-1 CASSRQGDTEAFF TGCGCCAGCAGCCGGCAGGGGGACACTGAAGCTTTCTTT
TRBJ2-4 . TRBD2 TRBV27 CASSPRLAGEWENIQYF TGTGCCAGCAGTCCCCGACTAGCGGGAGAGTGGGAGAACATTCAGTACTTC
TRBJ2-6 once . TRBV4-1 CASSQGDGANVLTF TGCGCCAGCAGCCAAGGCGATGGGGCCAACGTCCTGACTTTC
TRBJ1-1 . . TRBV7-9 CASSLGETEAFF TGTGCCAGCAGCTTAGGGGAAACTGAAGCTTTCTTT
TRBJ2-1 . . TRBV29-1 CSGQKIADGPEQFF TGCAGCGGCCAGAAGATAGCGGACGGGCCTGAGCAGTTCTTC